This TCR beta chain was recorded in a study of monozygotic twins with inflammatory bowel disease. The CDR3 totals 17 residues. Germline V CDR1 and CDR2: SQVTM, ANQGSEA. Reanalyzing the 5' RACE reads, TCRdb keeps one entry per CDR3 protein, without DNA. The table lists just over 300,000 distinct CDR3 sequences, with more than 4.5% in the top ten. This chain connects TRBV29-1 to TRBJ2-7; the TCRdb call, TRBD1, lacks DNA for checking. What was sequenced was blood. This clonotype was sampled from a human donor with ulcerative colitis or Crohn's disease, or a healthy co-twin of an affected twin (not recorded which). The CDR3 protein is CSVYPPGESPLRDEQYF.